This T cell receptor (beta chain) was sequenced for a study of metastatic and nonmetastatic thyroid tumors. Study background: Where malignant and benign thyroid patients were concerned, repertoires were compared across blood and tumor or nodule tissue.

Thyroid surgery took place with no prior treatment in any patient. Original analysis: Building a distant-metastasis classifier for papillary thyroid cancer drew on CDR3 differences across clinicopathological groups. TCRdb re-called clones via MiXCR from the PCR reads. For this entry, the V and J calls and clone size follow TCRdb and not the study's own pipeline. This sample has tens of thousands of clones, with about half found just once. This clonotype originated in a male donor with papillary thyroid cancer or a benign thyroid nodule (not recorded which). Some clones in this sample may be carry-over from other donors' samples. The sample taken for sequencing was tumor tissue.

The CDR3: CASSPPGGGGYEQYF. Here the CDR3 DNA reads TGTGCCAGCTCACCCCCGGGCGGGGGCGGCTACGAGCAGTACTTC. V usage is TRBV18 and J usage is TRBJ2-7; perhaps TRBD2 as D (7 bases). Germline values: CDR1 KGHSH, CDR2 LQKENI. The CDR3 covers 15 residues. V was clipped by 3 bases and J by 3 bases, with 15 bases between them.